This is a list of T cell receptor beta chains from one sample in a study of blood T cell repertoires in COVID-19. Assay used: immunoSEQ multiplex PCR; TCRdb lists only in-frame clones, some missing. Of approximately 130,000 clones in the sample, around three quarters were seen once. Sequencing was done on a sample of peripheral blood. The receptors derive from a human donor in a cohort sampled during active COVID-19. Each CDR3 is given with its conserved first and last residue. The order of the fields is V gene, J gene, D gene, CDR3 protein. A D gene is named only where the DNA matches it firmly.

>TRBV19|TRBJ2-7|TRBD1
CASSAGTGATYEQYF
>TRBV20-1|TRBJ1-2|NA
CSAPREYGYTF
>TRBV2|TRBJ1-5|TRBD1
CASSGQGDQPQHF
>TRBV5-4|TRBJ2-1|TRBD2
CASSATSGGAGEQFF
>TRBV29-1|TRBJ1-4|NA
CSVADRDEKLFF
>TRBV9|TRBJ2-5|TRBD2
CASSVGGGGHAQETQYF
>TRBV6-6|TRBJ2-1|TRBD2
CASISPGGSYNEQFF
>TRBV19|TRBJ1-2|TRBD1
CASSQRQGGGGYTF
>TRBV4-2|TRBJ2-7|TRBD1
CASSLLPGQADEQYF
>TRBV4-1|TRBJ2-1|NA
CASSQEIGVFF
>TRBV27|TRBJ2-1|NA
CASTGQNSYNEQFF
>TRBV9|TRBJ1-2|TRBD1
CASSTTGADGYTF
>TRBV28|TRBJ2-7|NA
CASSFEVEQYF
>TRBV5-1|TRBJ1-1|NA
CASSLERDTEAFF
>TRBV7-2|TRBJ1-3|TRBD1
CASSLSDPRGNGNTIYF
>TRBV5-1|TRBJ1-1|NA
CASSLLAGNTEAFF
>TRBV7-9|TRBJ2-1|TRBD1
CASSLQGAYRNNEQFF
>TRBV2|TRBJ1-4|NA
CASNRGRGDEKLFF
>TRBV18|TRBJ2-7|TRBD1
CASSLSGQGSYEQYF
>TRBV2|TRBJ2-5|NA
CASTRSQETQYF
>TRBV6-5|TRBJ1-5|NA
CASRSFGGGNQPQHF
>TRBV2|TRBJ2-5|TRBD1
CARLSLRDSVETQYF
>TRBV15|TRBJ2-7|NA
CATRDLDSSYEQYF
>TRBV10-3|TRBJ2-7|TRBD1
CAIALGTGAPGEQYF
>TRBV6-6|TRBJ1-1|NA
CASSQGTEAFF
>TRBV10-3|TRBJ1-1|NA
CAISESVSKNTEAFF
>TRBV18|TRBJ2-7|TRBD2
CASSSTSGGATYEQYF
>TRBV6-6|TRBJ2-7|TRBD1
CATGQGLYEQYF
>TRBV3-1/TRBV3-2|TRBJ2-1|TRBD2
CASWDSGGSYNEQFF
>TRBV9|TRBJ1-2|TRBD1
CASSATGGVGYTF
>TRBV3-1/TRBV3-2|TRBJ1-1|NA
CASRSNTEAFF
>TRBV5-3|TRBJ1-1|TRBD1
CARSLDRGGTEAFF
>TRBV5-6|TRBJ1-5|NA
CASSLLGYSNQPQHF
>TRBV29-1|TRBJ2-2|NA
CSALGTLNTGELFF
>TRBV7-9|TRBJ1-3|NA
CASSPTAGNTIYF
>TRBV6-5|TRBJ2-1|TRBD2
CASSEIAGGRTEQFF
>TRBV7-6|TRBJ2-7|NA
CASSLAGQSLEQYF
>TRBV19|TRBJ1-1|NA
CASSKRGITEAFF
>TRBV5-1|TRBJ1-1|NA
CASSTAAMNTEAFF
>TRBV30|TRBJ1-1|TRBD1
CAWGQGNTEAFF
>TRBV3-1/TRBV3-2|TRBJ1-3|TRBD1
CASSQGGGQGSGNTIYF
>TRBV7-9|TRBJ2-7|NA
CASSTSGGAEQYF
>TRBV11-2|TRBJ1-6|NA
CASSPGRARNSPLHF
>TRBV28|TRBJ1-4|NA
CASSLIREKLFF
>TRBV29-1|TRBJ2-7|NA
CSALLMGGSYEQYF
>TRBV7-9|TRBJ2-2|TRBD1
CASRAGQATTGELFF
>TRBV3-1/TRBV3-2|TRBJ1-1|NA
CASSQVPGTEAFF
>TRBV19|TRBJ2-5|NA
CASSIGRDLQETQYF
>TRBV7-9|TRBJ2-7|NA
CASSTTTPGVEQYF
>TRBV10-3|TRBJ1-1|NA
CAISESGGVGTEAFF
>TRBV5-5|TRBJ1-4|NA
CASTPRTELTTEKLFF
>TRBV2|TRBJ2-7|TRBD2
CASSDPRGSAYEQYF
>TRBV10-1|TRBJ2-7|NA
CASGGFSPYEQYF
>TRBV5-6|TRBJ1-2|TRBD1
CASSFGTGNRRHGYTF
>TRBV11-2|TRBJ1-6|NA
CASSLSAGYNSPLHF
>TRBV29-1|TRBJ1-2|NA
CSVDQANYGYTF
>TRBV19|TRBJ2-7|TRBD2
CASSMGLAGNEQYF
>TRBV18|TRBJ1-5|NA
CASSPQADSNQPQHF